A selection of T cell receptor beta chains follows, all from one sample in a study of blood T cell repertoires in COVID-19. The protocol was immunoSEQ multiplex PCR, while the TCRdb copy is restricted to in-frame clones and leaves out a portion. The sample lists hundreds of thousands of clones, about 89% seen once, with approximately 3% in the top ten. Source material: peripheral blood. All receptors come from a woman in her 30s with COVID-19, enrolled during active disease. The CDR3 runs from the conserved cysteine through the conserved F or W. A D gene is named only where the DNA matches it firmly. The size field is filled for only some rows; it gives once, few, many or a size class.

- - TRBJ1-4 TRBV7-2 CASSVRVTNEKLFF TGTGCCAGCAGCGTCAGGGTAACTAATGAAAAACTGTTTTTT
- - TRBJ2-2 TRBV5-6 CASRGRGALNTGELFF TGTGCCAGCAGGGGTCGGGGAGCCCTGAACACCGGGGAGCTGTTTTTT
TRBD1 once TRBJ1-3 TRBV5-1 CASSLAGGHGNTIYF TGCGCCAGCAGCTTGGCAGGGGGCCATGGAAACACCATATATTTT
TRBD1 - TRBJ1-2 TRBV6-1 CASSELWTGDGYTF TGTGCCAGCAGTGAATTGTGGACAGGGGATGGCTACACCTTC
- once TRBJ2-3 TRBV5-5 CASSVGGIGADTQYF TGTGCCAGCAGCGTAGGCGGCATAGGGGCTGATACGCAGTATTTT
- - TRBJ2-3 TRBV2 CASMPGGGAGTQYF TGTGCCAGCATGCCAGGGGGAGGAGCAGGGACGCAGTATTTT
- - TRBJ1-5 TRBV4-3 CASSQESNQPQHF TGCGCCAGCAGCCAGGAGAGCAATCAGCCCCAGCATTTT
- - TRBJ2-1 TRBV11-2 CASSLGKGGRGKFF TGTGCCAGCAGCTTAGGGAAAGGGGGACGGGGAAAGTTCTTC
TRBD1 - TRBJ1-2 TRBV6-2/TRBV6-3 CASSYKKGAGGYTF TGTGCCAGCAGTTACAAGAAGGGGGCGGGCGGCTACACCTTC
- - TRBJ2-6 TRBV2 CASTTWEYGANVLTF TGTGCCAGCACCACGTGGGAGTACGGGGCCAACGTCCTGACTTTC
TRBD1 - TRBJ1-1 TRBV3-1/TRBV3-2 CASSQQGAGTEAFF TGTGCCAGCAGCCAACAGGGGGCTGGGACTGAAGCTTTCTTT
- - TRBJ2-1 TRBV6-6 CASSVRRGTTYNEQFF TGTGCCAGCTCAGTTAGGAGGGGCACTACCTACAATGAGCAGTTCTTC
TRBD1 - TRBJ1-4 TRBV7-8 CASSFRSVDRGEKLFF TGTGCCAGCAGCTTCCGATCTGTGGACAGGGGTGAAAAACTGTTTTTT
- - TRBJ1-6 TRBV5-4 CASSLGGGRNSPLHF TGTGCCAGCAGCTTGGGGGGGGGACGTAATTCACCCCTCCACTTT
- - TRBJ1-3 TRBV2 CASGRDISGNTIYF TGTGCCAGCGGCCGGGACATATCTGGAAACACCATATATTTT
- - TRBJ2-1 TRBV27 CASSPRVVPSNEQFF TGTGCCAGCAGTCCCCGGGTGGTACCTTCCAATGAGCAGTTCTTC
TRBD1 - TRBJ1-5 TRBV11-2 CASSRDRDQPQHF TGTGCCAGCAGCCGCGACAGGGATCAGCCCCAGCATTTT
- - TRBJ2-1 TRBV24-1 CATSAAVPHEQFF TGTGCCACCAGTGCTGCGGTCCCGCATGAGCAGTTCTTC
- - TRBJ2-2 TRBV6-5 CASSYSSGVGGGELFF TGTGCCAGCAGTTACTCGTCGGGAGTTGGAGGCGGGGAGCTGTTTTTT
- - TRBJ1-3 TRBV6-2/TRBV6-3 CASSNGALTSGNTIYF TGTGCCAGCAGTAACGGAGCCCTTACTTCTGGAAACACCATATATTTT
- - TRBJ2-7 TRBV7-7 CASSSSFGTSTYEQYF TGTGCTAGCAGCTCAAGTTTCGGGACATCCACCTACGAGCAGTACTTC
- - TRBJ1-6 TRBV15 CATSRGPGGSNNSPLHF TGTGCCACCAGCAGAGGCCCCGGGGGGTCCAATAATTCACCCCTCCACTTT
TRBD1 - TRBJ2-1 TRBV29-1 CSVPGQGQVNEQFF TGCAGCGTGCCGGGACAGGGTCAGGTCAATGAGCAGTTCTTC
TRBD1 - TRBJ2-3 TRBV5-4 CASLDRGDGTDTQYF TGTGCCAGCCTTGACAGGGGAGATGGCACAGATACGCAGTATTTT
- - TRBJ2-1 TRBV27 CASSLSSRHEQFF TGTGCCAGCAGTTTATCTTCGCGCCATGAGCAGTTCTTC
TRBD1 - TRBJ2-3 TRBV27 CASSGRTGGTDTQYF TGTGCCAGCAGTGGACGGACAGGGGGCACAGATACGCAGTATTTT
TRBD2 - TRBJ2-1 TRBV13 CASSSSGSAGNEQFF TGTGCCAGCAGTAGTAGCGGGTCGGCGGGAAATGAGCAGTTCTTC
- - TRBJ2-3 TRBV7-9 CASSLEGDTQYF TGTGCCAGCAGCTTGGAGGGGGATACGCAGTATTTT
- - TRBJ1-1 TRBV10-3 CAISEFITPGHPESPMNTEAFF TGTGCCATCAGTGAATTTATTACGCCGGGACACCCCGAATCCCCCATGAACACTGAAGCTTTCTTT
TRBD2 - TRBJ2-1 TRBV5-1 CASSLTREAHEQFF TGCGCCAGCAGCTTGACCCGGGAGGCGCATGAGCAGTTCTTC
- - TRBJ2-1 TRBV2 CASTGVTTSSYNEQFF TGTGCCAGCACCGGAGTGACTACCAGCTCCTACAATGAGCAGTTCTTC
- - TRBJ2-2 TRBV5-1 CASSSDRVAANTGELFF TGCGCCAGCAGCTCCGACAGGGTAGCGGCGAACACCGGGGAGCTGTTTTTT
TRBD1 - TRBJ1-5 TRBV5-1 CASSPDRGNQPQHF TGCGCCAGCAGTCCGGACAGGGGCAATCAGCCCCAGCATTTT
- few TRBJ1-5 TRBV28 CASSDTGTLSNQPQHF TGTGCCAGCAGTGACACAGGGACCCTTAGCAATCAGCCCCAGCATTTT
TRBD1 - TRBJ2-3 TRBV11-2 CASSFSGTGDTQYF TGTGCCAGCAGCTTCTCCGGGACAGGGGATACGCAGTATTTT
TRBD1 - TRBJ2-1 TRBV19 CASSRPLQGQGNNEQFF TGTGCCAGTAGTAGACCGTTACAGGGACAGGGAAACAATGAGCAGTTCTTC
TRBD1 - TRBJ1-3 TRBV11-3 CASSVTGGGNTIYF TGTGCCAGCAGCGTTACAGGGGGCGGAAACACCATATATTTT
TRBD1 - TRBJ2-3 TRBV18 CASSAQGASDTQYF TGTGCCAGCTCCGCCCAGGGGGCATCAGATACGCAGTATTTT
- - TRBJ2-3 TRBV5-6 CASSLSINGQTDTQYF TGTGCCAGCAGCCTAAGTATTAATGGACAGACAGATACGCAGTATTTT
TRBD2 - TRBJ2-3 TRBV7-8 CASSLFLLLAGGPDTQYF TGTGCCAGCAGCTTATTCCTGTTGTTAGCGGGGGGGCCCGATACGCAGTATTTT
- - TRBJ1-2 TRBV5-1 CASSSEVSYTF TGCGCCAGCAGCTCGGAGGTGAGCTACACCTTC
TRBD1 - TRBJ1-5 TRBV19 CASKYRGSNQPQHF TGTGCCAGTAAGTACAGGGGTAGCAATCAGCCCCAGCATTTT
- few TRBJ2-3 TRBV3-1/TRBV3-2 CASSKMAAQSTDTQYF TGTGCCAGCAGTAAGATGGCCGCCCAAAGCACAGATACGCAGTATTTT
TRBD1 - TRBJ1-1 TRBV15 CATSRKRDRAGTEAFF TGTGCCACCAGCAGAAAACGAGACAGGGCGGGCACTGAAGCTTTCTTT
TRBD1 - TRBJ1-1 TRBV5-1 CASSVQGGTEAFF TGCGCCAGCAGCGTCCAGGGGGGAACTGAAGCTTTCTTT
TRBD1 - TRBJ2-5 TRBV5-4 CASSAVQGKETQYF TGTGCCAGCAGCGCGGTACAGGGGAAGGAGACCCAGTACTTC
- - TRBJ1-2 TRBV4-3 CASSQVFRGAGYTF TGCGCCAGCAGCCAAGTCTTCAGGGGAGCGGGCTACACCTTC
- - TRBJ2-3 TRBV7-9 CASSLAGELDTQYF TGTGCCAGCAGCTTAGCAGGGGAACTAGATACGCAGTATTTT
TRBD1 - TRBJ2-7 TRBV4-3 CASSQDRTGGSGEQYF TGCGCCAGCAGCCAAGATAGGACAGGGGGTTCGGGCGAGCAGTACTTC
TRBD2 - TRBJ2-1 TRBV7-9 CASSLALAGEANEQFF TGTGCCAGCAGCTTAGCACTAGCGGGGGAGGCCAATGAGCAGTTCTTC
- - TRBJ1-1 TRBV2 CASSYRQSEAFF TGTGCCAGCAGCTATAGACAGTCTGAAGCTTTCTTT
TRBD2 - TRBJ2-7 TRBV27 CASSFLAGGPGHEQYF TGTGCCAGCAGTTTCCTAGCGGGGGGGCCAGGGCACGAGCAGTACTTC
TRBD2 - TRBJ2-1 TRBV28 CASSSSGSSYNEQFF TGTGCCAGCAGCTCTAGCGGGAGCTCCTACAATGAGCAGTTCTTC
- - TRBJ1-1 TRBV27 CASSLSTRGTEAFF TGTGCCAGCAGTTTATCCACAAGGGGAACTGAAGCTTTCTTT